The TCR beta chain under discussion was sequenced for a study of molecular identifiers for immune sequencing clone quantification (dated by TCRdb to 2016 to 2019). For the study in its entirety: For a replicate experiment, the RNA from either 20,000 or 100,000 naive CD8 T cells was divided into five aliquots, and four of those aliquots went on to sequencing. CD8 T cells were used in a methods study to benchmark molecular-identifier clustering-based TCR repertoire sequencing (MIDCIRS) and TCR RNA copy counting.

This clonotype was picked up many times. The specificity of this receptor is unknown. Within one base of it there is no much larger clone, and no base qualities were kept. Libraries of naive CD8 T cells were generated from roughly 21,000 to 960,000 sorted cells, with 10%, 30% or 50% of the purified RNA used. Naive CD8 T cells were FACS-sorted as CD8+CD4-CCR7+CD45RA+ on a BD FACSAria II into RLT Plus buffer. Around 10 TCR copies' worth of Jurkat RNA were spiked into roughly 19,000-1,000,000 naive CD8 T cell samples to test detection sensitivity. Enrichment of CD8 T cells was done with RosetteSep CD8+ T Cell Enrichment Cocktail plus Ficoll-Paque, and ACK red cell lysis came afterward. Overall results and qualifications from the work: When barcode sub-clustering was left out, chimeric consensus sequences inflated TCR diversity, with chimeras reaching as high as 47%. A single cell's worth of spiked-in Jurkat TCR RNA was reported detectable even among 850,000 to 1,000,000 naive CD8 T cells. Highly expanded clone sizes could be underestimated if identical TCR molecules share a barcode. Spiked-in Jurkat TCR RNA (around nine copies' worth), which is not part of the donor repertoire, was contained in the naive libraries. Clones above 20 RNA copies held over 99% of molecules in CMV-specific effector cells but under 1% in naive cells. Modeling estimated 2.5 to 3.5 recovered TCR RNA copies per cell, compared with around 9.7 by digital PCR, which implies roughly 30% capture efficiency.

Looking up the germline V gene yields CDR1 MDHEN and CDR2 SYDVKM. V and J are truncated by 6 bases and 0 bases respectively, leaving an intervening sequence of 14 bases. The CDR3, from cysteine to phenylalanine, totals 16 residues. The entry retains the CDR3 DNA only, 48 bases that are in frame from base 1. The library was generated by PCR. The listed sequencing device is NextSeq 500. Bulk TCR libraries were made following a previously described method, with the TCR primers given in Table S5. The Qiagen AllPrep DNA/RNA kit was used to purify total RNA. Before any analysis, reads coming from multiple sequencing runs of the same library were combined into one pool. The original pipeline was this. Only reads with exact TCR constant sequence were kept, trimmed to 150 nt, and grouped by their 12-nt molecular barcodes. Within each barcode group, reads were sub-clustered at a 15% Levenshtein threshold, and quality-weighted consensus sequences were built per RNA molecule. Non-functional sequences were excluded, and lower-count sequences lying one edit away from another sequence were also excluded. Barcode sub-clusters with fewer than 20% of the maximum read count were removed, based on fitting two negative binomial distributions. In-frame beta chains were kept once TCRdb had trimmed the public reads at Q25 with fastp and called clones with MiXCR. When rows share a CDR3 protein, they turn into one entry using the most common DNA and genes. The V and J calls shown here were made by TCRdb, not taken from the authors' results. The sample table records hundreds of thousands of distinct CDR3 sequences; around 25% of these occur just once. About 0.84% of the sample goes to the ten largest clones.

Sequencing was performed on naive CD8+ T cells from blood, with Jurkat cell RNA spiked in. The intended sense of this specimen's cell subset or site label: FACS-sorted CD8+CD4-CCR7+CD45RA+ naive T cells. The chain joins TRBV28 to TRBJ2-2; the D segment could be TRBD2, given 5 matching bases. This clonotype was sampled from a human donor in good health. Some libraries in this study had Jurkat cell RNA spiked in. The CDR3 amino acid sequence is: CASRQTGRPNTGELFF. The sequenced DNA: TGTGCCAGCAGACAGACGGGGAGACCGAACACCGGGGAGCTGTTTTTT.